The rows below give T cell receptor beta chains drawn from one sample of a study of CD8 T cells in ankylosing spondylitis. MiXCR, applied by TCRdb to the 5' RACE reads, yields one record per CDR3 protein. The sample contains some 450,000 distinct CDR3 sequences, under 20% of which appear only once. Sequencing was performed on blood, either unsorted or a sorted T cell fraction (not recorded which). The receptors derive from a male donor with ankylosing spondylitis. Each CDR3 is given with its conserved first and last residue. A D gene is named only where the DNA matches it firmly. The size field is filled for only some rows; it gives once, few, many or a size class.

- TRBJ2-4 TRBV12-3/TRBV12-4 TRBD1 CASSGTGGGLYF TGTGCCAGCAGCGGGACAGGGGGCGGCTTGTACTTC
many TRBJ2-5 TRBV5-1 - CASSLARGGEETQYF TGCGCCAGCAGCTTGGCCAGGGGAGGGGAAGAGACCCAGTACTTC
- TRBJ1-4 TRBV7-9 - CASSLVVDPQKEKLFF TGTGCCAGCAGCTTGGTGGTAGACCCCCAGAAGGAAAAACTGTTTTTT
- TRBJ2-1 TRBV3-1 - CASSQLGLPDYNEQFF TGTGCCAGCAGCCAACTCGGGCTACCGGATTACAATGAGCAGTTCTTC
- TRBJ2-1 TRBV29-1 TRBD2 CSPFALGLARDNEQFF TGCAGCCCATTCGCACTGGGACTAGCTCGGGACAATGAGCAGTTCTTC
few TRBJ2-2 TRBV2 TRBD2 CASSEVTGGTGELFF TGTGCCAGCAGTGAAGTGACGGGAGGTACCGGGGAGCTGTTTTTT
few TRBJ1-3 TRBV3-1 - CASSDEASGNTIYF TGTGCCAGCAGCGACGAAGCCTCTGGAAACACCATATATTTT
- TRBJ2-1 TRBV5-1 TRBD2 CASNRGGSPLVEQFF TGCGCCAGCAACCGGGGCGGGAGTCCATTGGTTGAGCAGTTCTTC
few TRBJ1-4 TRBV5-1 - CASSLNRALGELKKLFF TGCGCCAGCAGCTTAAACAGGGCCTTGGGTGAATTGAAAAAACTGTTTTTT
- TRBJ1-1 TRBV7-2 - CASSPRQDVANTEAFF TGTGCCAGCAGCCCTCGGCAGGACGTCGCGAACACTGAAGCTTTCTTT
- TRBJ2-7 TRBV4-2 - CASSQDLREEQYF TGTGCCAGCAGCCAAGACCTCCGGGAGGAGCAGTACTTC
few TRBJ2-1 TRBV20-1 TRBD2 CSASGRAFHEQFF TGCAGTGCTAGCGGGAGGGCTTTCCATGAGCAGTTCTTC
few TRBJ2-5 TRBV7-9 TRBD1 CASSATGTGGETQYF TGTGCCAGCAGCGCGACCGGGACAGGGGGAGAGACCCAGTACTTC
- TRBJ1-2 TRBV7-2 - CASSLDVGLVYGYTF TGTGCCAGCAGCTTAGATGTAGGGCTCGTCTATGGCTACACCTTC
- TRBJ2-7 TRBV7-8 - CASSLNRVYEQYF TGTGCCAGCAGCTTAAACAGGGTTTACGAGCAGTACTTC
- TRBJ2-1 TRBV5-1 - CASSMGLAYNEQFF TGCGCCAGCAGCATGGGACTTGCCTACAATGAGCAGTTCTTC
few TRBJ2-1 TRBV5-1 TRBD1 CASSLQGMGEQFF TGCGCCAGCAGTTTACAGGGGATGGGTGAGCAGTTCTTC
- TRBJ1-5 TRBV7-9 - CASSGGMSNQPQHF TGTGCCAGCAGCGGGGGGATGAGCAATCAGCCCCAGCATTTT
- TRBJ1-1 TRBV3-1 TRBD1 CASSRQGASTEAFF TGTGCCAGCAGCCGTCAGGGGGCCAGCACTGAAGCTTTCTTT
- TRBJ1-5 TRBV2 TRBD1 CASRPQGVQPQHF TGTGCCAGCAGGCCCCAGGGGGTTCAGCCCCAGCATTTT
many TRBJ2-7 TRBV20-1 TRBD2 CSARLAGVYEQYF TGCAGTGCTAGACTAGCGGGAGTCTACGAGCAGTACTTC
few TRBJ2-7 TRBV5-1 TRBD2 CASSLGLAGGQYEQYF TGCGCCAGCAGCTTGGGACTAGCGGGGGGACAGTACGAGCAGTACTTC
- TRBJ1-1 TRBV29-1 TRBD1 CSVRRYRGPNTEAFF TGCAGCGTTAGACGGTACAGGGGGCCGAACACTGAAGCTTTCTTT
- TRBJ1-2 TRBV20-1 - CSARDRSGAGDYGYTF TGCAGTGCTAGAGATCGATCGGGGGCGGGGGACTATGGCTACACCTTC
- TRBJ2-5 TRBV20-1 TRBD2 CSARVSPSGVQETQYF TGCAGTGCTAGAGTTAGTCCTAGCGGAGTGCAAGAGACCCAGTACTTC
- TRBJ2-3 TRBV12-3/TRBV12-4 TRBD2 CASSSIAGVRDTQYF TGTGCCAGCAGTTCAATAGCGGGGGTAAGGGATACGCAGTATTTT
few TRBJ2-7 TRBV20-1 TRBD2 CSAWVSGGARLYEQYF TGCAGTGCTTGGGTCAGCGGGGGGGCTCGCTTATACGAGCAGTACTTC
few TRBJ2-5 TRBV7-9 - CASSTPTGYQETQYF TGTGCCAGCAGCACACCAACGGGGTACCAAGAGACCCAGTACTTC
few TRBJ2-1 TRBV7-3 TRBD2 CASSLRLAGEQFF TGTGCCAGCAGCTTACGACTAGCGGGAGAGCAGTTCTTC
- TRBJ1-1 TRBV12-3/TRBV12-4 - CASSGGQHEAFF TGTGCCAGCAGTGGAGGACAGCATGAAGCTTTCTTT
- TRBJ1-5 TRBV20-1 TRBD1 CSARGDRGDQPQHF TGCAGTGCCCGAGGCGACAGGGGTGATCAGCCCCAGCATTTT
- TRBJ2-1 TRBV4-3 TRBD1 CASSQVADRDYNEQFF TGCGCCAGCAGCCAAGTCGCGGACAGGGACTACAATGAGCAGTTCTTC
- TRBJ2-3 TRBV9 - CASSVAPGSTTDTQYF TGTGCCAGCAGCGTAGCCCCCGGGAGTACCACAGATACGCAGTATTTT
few TRBJ2-1 TRBV15 - CATSRVRGHVDEQFF TGTGCCACCAGCAGAGTGAGAGGGCATGTCGATGAGCAGTTCTTC
- TRBJ2-5 TRBV20-1 - CSARKTMRETQYF TGCAGTGCTAGAAAGACCATGAGAGAGACCCAGTACTTC
many TRBJ2-7 TRBV5-1 - CASRVGSSYEQYF TGCGCCAGCAGGGTGGGGAGCTCCTACGAGCAGTACTTC
many TRBJ1-1 TRBV12-3/TRBV12-4 - CASSRTGNTEAFF TGTGCCAGCAGTAGGACGGGGAACACTGAAGCTTTCTTT
few TRBJ2-3 TRBV28 TRBD2 CASCGSGRAADTQYF TGTGCCAGCTGCGGGAGCGGGAGGGCGGCAGATACGCAGTATTTT
- TRBJ2-7 TRBV5-1 TRBD1 CASSSTGGWSGEQYF TGCGCCAGCAGCTCTACAGGGGGCTGGTCCGGCGAGCAGTACTTC
many TRBJ2-1 TRBV5-1 - CASSLGASAGTGNEQFF TGCGCCAGCAGCTTGGGGGCAAGTGCCGGGACTGGCAATGAGCAGTTCTTC
- TRBJ1-6 TRBV15 - CATSRGTESSPLHF TGTGCCACCAGCAGAGGGACAGAATCTTCACCCCTCCACTTT
- TRBJ2-7 TRBV6-1 TRBD1 CATKTGNSVYEQYF TGTGCCACAAAGACAGGGAACTCCGTCTACGAGCAGTACTTC
- TRBJ1-3 TRBV11-2 - CASSHQGHPSGNTIYF TGTGCCAGCAGCCACCAGGGACACCCCTCTGGAAACACCATATATTTT
few TRBJ2-7 TRBV12-3/TRBV12-4 TRBD1 CASSLGGRGQGTYEQYF TGTGCCAGCAGTTTAGGGGGAAGAGGACAGGGAACCTACGAGCAGTACTTC
- TRBJ2-3 TRBV7-3 - CASSLGNTQYF TGTGCCAGCAGCTTAGGTAATACGCAGTATTTT
- TRBJ1-4 TRBV12-3/TRBV12-4 - CASSYGQGREKLFF TGTGCCAGCAGCTACGGGCAGGGCCGCGAAAAACTGTTTTTT
many TRBJ2-7 TRBV7-2 TRBD2 CASSLAHSGRFTYEQYF TGTGCCAGCAGCTTAGCCCACAGCGGGAGGTTCACCTACGAGCAGTACTTC
- TRBJ1-2 TRBV27 - CASSSLLGMGAYGYTF TGTGCCAGCAGTTCGCTCCTCGGGATGGGGGCCTATGGCTACACCTTC
- TRBJ2-1 TRBV5-1 TRBD2 CASSPIAGPAYNEQFF TGCGCCAGCAGCCCAATAGCGGGCCCGGCCTACAATGAGCAGTTCTTC
many TRBJ1-2 TRBV18 - CASSPSGPNYGYTF TGTGCCAGCTCACCAAGCGGACCGAACTATGGCTACACCTTC
few TRBJ1-2 TRBV29-1 TRBD1 CSVGQGAGPYGYTF TGCAGCGTTGGACAGGGCGCCGGCCCCTATGGCTACACCTTC
- TRBJ2-1 TRBV20-1 TRBD1 CSARKTGVAYNEQFF TGCAGTGCTAGGAAGACAGGGGTAGCCTACAATGAGCAGTTCTTC
few TRBJ1-6 TRBV27 - CASRLASDSPNSPLHF TGTGCCAGCAGACTCGCCTCCGACTCGCCGAATTCACCCCTCCACTTT
- TRBJ1-4 TRBV9 TRBD1 CASSPRQGATANEKLFF TGTGCCAGCAGCCCGCGACAGGGGGCGACGGCTAATGAAAAACTGTTTTTT
- TRBJ2-3 TRBV7-6 TRBD2 CASSTYIAGGPTDTQYF TGTGCCAGCAGCACCTACATAGCGGGGGGGCCTACAGATACGCAGTATTTT
- TRBJ1-6 TRBV20-1 - CSAPRAREAHNSPLHF TGCAGTGCTCCGAGGGCCAGGGAAGCGCATAATTCACCCCTCCACTTT
few TRBJ2-3 TRBV20-1 - CSATATRGITDTQYF TGCAGTGCTACTGCGACTAGGGGGATCACGGATACGCAGTATTTT
few TRBJ2-6 TRBV28 TRBD1 CASSPTGTGANVLTF TGTGCCAGCAGTCCGACAGGGACTGGGGCCAACGTCCTGACTTTC
many TRBJ1-5 TRBV15 - CATSSPQKSNQPQHF TGTGCCACCAGCAGCCCCCAGAAAAGCAATCAGCCCCAGCATTTT